These 19 T cell receptor beta chains came from one sample sequenced in a study of shared clonotypes between healthy human individuals. Sequencing was performed with immunoSEQ multiplex PCR; in TCRdb, only in-frame clones are kept and a portion is missing. Among about 490,000 clones listed, less than 80% were seen once. The source material was PBMCs. The receptors were gathered from a woman aged 35 to 49 in good health. Some clones in this sample may be carry-over from other donors' samples.

This chain uses TRBV15 with TRBJ2-7; 9 nucleotides agree with TRBD2. CDR3 length: 15 residues. Germline CDR1 reads LNHNV; CDR2 reads YYDKDF (reference sequence). With V trimmed by 1 base and J by 5 bases, 6 bases remained unmatched. CDR3 nucleotide sequence: TGTGCCACCAGCAGAGGCTGGCGGGAGGGGAACGAGCAGTACTTC. Its protein product is CATSRGWREGNEQYF.

In this sample, this clone turned up many times. This sample includes further DNA sequences coding for the same CDR3. The V and J genes are TRBV2 and TRBJ2-2; the D is unclear. Germline assignment: CDR1 SNHLY and CDR2 FYNNEI. This CDR3 region has 12 residues. Trimming stripped 6 bases from V and 5 bases from J, with 7 bases between. CDR3 loop: CASRYYTGELFF. The CDR3 DNA reads TGTGCCAGCAGATACTATACCGGGGAGCTGTTTTTT.

Comment on this clone: The identical CDR3 is also encoded by other nucleotide sequences in the sample. The chain uses TRBV19 and TRBJ2-1; 11 bases line up with TRBD2. Germline lookup yields CDR1 LNHDA and CDR2 SQIVND (reference sequence). The V segment lost 4 bases and the J segment 8 bases; nucleotides outside the gene matches: 4. The CDR3 length is 14 residues. The CDR3 DNA sequence: TGTGCCAGTAGTACACCGGGACTAGCGGATGAGCAGTTCTTC. This translates into CASSTPGLADEQFF.

The V gene is TRBV18, the J gene TRBJ2-2, with D hard to call. The germline CDR1 and CDR2 sequences are KGHSH and LQKENI. V gave up 3 bases and J gave up 0 bases, with 14 bases separating them. This CDR3 is built from 17 residues. This CDR3 is CASSPGFVSSNTGELFF. The DNA for the CDR3 is TGTGCCAGCTCACCGGGTTTCGTCAGCTCGAACACCGGGGAGCTGTTTTTT.

The gene calls are TRBV4-2 and TRBJ2-7, with D perhaps matching TRBD1 or TRBD2 (5 bases each). Germline CDR1 is LGHNA and CDR2 is YNFKEQ. Trimming took 0 bases from V and 0 from J, leaving 9 bases between them. This CDR3 spans 15 amino acids. CDR3 nucleotide sequence: TGTGCCAGCAGCCAAGACCGGGGCAGCTCCTACGAGCAGTACTTC. This translates into CASSQDRGSSYEQYF.

This chain joins TRBV19 and TRBJ2-2; D gene unclear. CDR1 is LNHDA, CDR2 SQIVND, per germline (reference sequence). Trimming pared 7 bases from V and 0 bases from J, leaving 18 bases between. The CDR3 spans 17 residues. CDR3 in amino acids: CASNDRYSFANTGELFF. The DNA of the CDR3 is TGTGCCAGTAACGATAGGTACTCCTTCGCGAACACCGGGGAGCTGTTTTTT.

This chain links TRBV9 with TRBJ2-3; D not resolved. V shed 4 bases and J shed 0 bases, with 15 bases lying between them. The CDR3 is made up of 16 amino acids. Germline V gene sequence: CDR1 SGDLS, CDR2 YYNGEE. Written as DNA, the CDR3 is TGTGCCAGCAGCCCCTTTGAAGGTGGTAGCACAGATACGCAGTATTTT. Translated, it gives CASSPFEGGSTDTQYF.

J is TRBJ1-1 and V is TRBV29-1; weak D call: TRBD1 (6 bases). The CDR3 contains 13 residues. Trimming removed 7 bases from V and 5 bases from J, with 17 bases in between. Germline V gene data show CDR1 as SQVTM and CDR2 as ANQGSEA. The CDR3 loop is CSGSSGGRTEAFF. The DNA for the CDR3 is TGCAGCGGATCCTCCGGGGGGCGGACTGAAGCTTTCTTT.

This chain links TRBV9 with TRBJ2-1, with 7 bases identical to TRBD2. The CDR3 has 14 residues. With V trimmed by 0 bases and J by 10 bases, 7 bases remained unmatched. CDR1 and CDR2 (germline): SGDLS, YYNGEE. CDR3 DNA sequence: TGTGCCAGCAGCGTAGAGGGCGGGAGAAGGGAGCAGTTCTTC. Translating gives CASSVEGGRREQFF.

The rearrangement links TRBV5-4 to TRBJ2-2; D gene unclear. This CDR3 spans 14 amino acids. Between the trimmed V and J ends, which lost 10 bases and 1 base, there was a span of 14 bases. Germline values: CDR1 SGHNT, CDR2 YYREEE (reference sequence). The CDR3 DNA is TGTGCCTGGAGAGCTGCTTTGAACACCGGGGAGCTGTTTTTT. The encoded protein is CAWRAALNTGELFF.

The DNA of the CDR3 is TGTGCCAGCAGCTTAATTGGGGTAACAGATACGCAGTATTTT. Translated, it gives CASSLIGVTDTQYF. This rearrangement joins TRBV7-3 to TRBJ2-3; no clear D gene. Germline CDR1 reads SGHTA; CDR2 reads FQGTGA. Trimming shortened V by 1 base and J by 3 bases, and 8 bases separated the two germline ends. The CDR3 loop spans 14 amino acids.

This clone was counted between two and nine times. This rearrangement joins TRBV7-9 to TRBJ2-1; 7 nucleotides line up with TRBD2. Germline assignment: CDR1 SEHNR and CDR2 FQNEAQ (reference sequence). The CDR3 is 15 amino acids. The V and J ends lost 3 bases and 8 bases, in that order; junction bases with no gene match: 10. This chain's CDR3 is CASSFGAGVGDEQFF. Written as DNA, the CDR3 is TGTGCCAGCAGCTTTGGGGCGGGAGTAGGTGATGAGCAGTTCTTC.

The rearrangement links TRBV5-1 to TRBJ2-5; 8 nucleotides line up with TRBD1. This CDR3 contains 15 residues. The germline CDR1 and CDR2 sequences are SGHRS and YFSETQ. J gave up 5 bases and V 4 bases, and 10 bases lay outside the gene matches. The CDR3 reads CASSGQGASGETQYF. DNA for the CDR3: TGCGCCAGCAGCGGACAGGGTGCCTCCGGGGAGACCCAGTACTTC.

V gene TRBV5-3 combines with J gene TRBJ2-2; the match to TRBD2 covers 11 bases. TRBV5-3 is an ORF for which the function is uncertain. CDR3 length equals 19 residues. The ends lost 4 bases at V and 4 bases at J; junction bases unmatched: 15. The CDR3 loop is CARSRHRLAGGDSTGELFF. The CDR3 DNA is TGTGCCAGAAGCCGACACCGCTTAGCGGGAGGGGACTCCACCGGGGAGCTGTTTTTT.

This chain links TRBV7-9 with TRBJ2-1, with D possibly TRBD2 on 5 matching bases. V lost 5 bases to trimming and J lost 4 bases, with 12 bases between them. Germline CDR1 SEHNR, CDR2 FQNEAQ (reference sequence). This CDR3 is built from 14 residues. The CDR3 DNA follows: TGTGCCAGCAGCCTGGGTGGGAGATACAATGAGCAGTTCTTC. It codes for CASSLGGRYNEQFF.

Ten or more counts support this clone. The chain uses TRBV19 and TRBJ2-1, with TRBD2 identical over 8 bases. CDR3 length: 15 residues. Germline lookup yields CDR1 LNHDA and CDR2 SQIVND (reference sequence). V shed 5 bases, J shed 4 bases, and the junction held 7 bases outside the gene matches. CDR3 in amino acids: CASSSTGGRYNEQFF. The CDR3 DNA is TGTGCCAGTAGTTCTACGGGAGGGCGGTACAATGAGCAGTTCTTC. Combining the CDR3 with reference TRBV19 and TRBJ2-1 gives the whole variable domain DGGITQSPKYLFRKEGQNVTLSCEQNLNHDAMYWYRQDPGQGLRLIYYSQIVNDFQKGDIAEGYSVSREKKESFPLTVTSAQKNPTAFYLCASSSTGGRYNEQFFGPGTRLTVL.

The chain carries TRBV5-4 and TRBJ2-7; no clear D. The germline V and J ends were trimmed by 1 base and 3 bases, with 8 bases remaining between them. The CDR3 runs 13 residues. From germline, CDR1 is SGHNT and CDR2 YYREEE (reference sequence). CDR3 nucleotides: TGTGCCAGCAGCTTGATGGACGGCTACGAGCAGTACTTC. This translates into CASSLMDGYEQYF.

This chain connects TRBV4-3 to TRBJ2-6; D unclear. V dropped 1 base and J dropped 0 bases, with 7 bases sitting between them. CDR1 and CDR2 from the germline V gene are LGHNA and YSLEER. This CDR3 comprises 16 residues. CDR3 loop: CASSQVGGSGANVLTF. CDR3 nucleotide sequence: TGCGCCAGCAGCCAAGTTGGCGGCTCTGGGGCCAACGTCCTGACTTTC.

The genes are TRBV11-2 and TRBJ2-7; D perhaps matches TRBD1 (5 bases). There are 14 residues in the CDR3. Trimming removed 7 bases from V and 2 bases from J, with 15 bases in between. CDR1 is SGHAT, CDR2 FQNNGV, per germline. The CDR3 is CASTSTGATYEQYF. The CDR3 nucleotides are TGTGCCAGCACTTCTACAGGAGCTACCTACGAGCAGTACTTC.